This T cell receptor beta chain emerged from a study of T cells in Graves' hyperthyroidism and ophthalmopathy. This clonotype was seen at least ten times. Its cognate antigen is unknown. There are 14 residues in the CDR3. V was cut by 2 bases and J by 5 bases, with 12 bases left in between. Study-wide results and limits: Ophthalmopathy, which appeared later, was predicted by the model a median 6.5 months before onset.

Researchers took RNA transcripts and amplified the TCR beta CDR3 regions from them. HTBI primers were employed in a first-round RT-PCR of the TCR CDR3. TCRdb itself ran the multiplex PCR reads through MiXCR, one entry per CDR3 protein. The sample has roughly 840,000 distinct CDR3 sequences, around 38% seen once. The clonotype comes from a man between 18 and 29 years old with Graves' hyperthyroidism. The sequencing input was blood. The chain is built from TRBV12-3 or TRBV12-4 and TRBJ1-1, with D tentatively TRBD1 (6 bases). This chain's CDR3 is CASSLRLQGTEAFF. The CDR3 nucleotides are TGTGCCAGCAGTTTAAGACTACAGGGAACTGAAGCTTTCTTT.